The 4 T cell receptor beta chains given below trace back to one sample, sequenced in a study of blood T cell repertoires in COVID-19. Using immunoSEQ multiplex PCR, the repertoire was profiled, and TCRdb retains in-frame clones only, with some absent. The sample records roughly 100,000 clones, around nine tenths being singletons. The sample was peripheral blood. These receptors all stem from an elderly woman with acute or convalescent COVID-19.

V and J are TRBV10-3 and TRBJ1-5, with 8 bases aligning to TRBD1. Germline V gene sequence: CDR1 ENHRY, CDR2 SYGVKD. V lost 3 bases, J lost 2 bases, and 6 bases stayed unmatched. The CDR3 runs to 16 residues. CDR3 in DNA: TGTGCCATCAGTGAAGCGACAGGGGCTGGCAATCAGCCCCAGCATTTT. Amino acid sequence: CAISEATGAGNQPQHF.

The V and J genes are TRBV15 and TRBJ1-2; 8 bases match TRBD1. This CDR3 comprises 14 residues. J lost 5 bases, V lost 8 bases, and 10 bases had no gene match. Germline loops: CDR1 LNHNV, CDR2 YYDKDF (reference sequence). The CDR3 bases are TGTGCCACCCCCGGGGGCAGGGGGCTTTATGGCTACACCTTC. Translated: CATPGGRGLYGYTF.

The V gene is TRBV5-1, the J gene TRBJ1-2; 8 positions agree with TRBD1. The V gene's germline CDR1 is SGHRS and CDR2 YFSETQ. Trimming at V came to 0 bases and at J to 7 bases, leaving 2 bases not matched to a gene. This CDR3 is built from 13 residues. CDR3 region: CASSLVTGAGYTF. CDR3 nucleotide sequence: TGCGCCAGCAGCTTGGTGACAGGGGCTGGCTACACCTTC.

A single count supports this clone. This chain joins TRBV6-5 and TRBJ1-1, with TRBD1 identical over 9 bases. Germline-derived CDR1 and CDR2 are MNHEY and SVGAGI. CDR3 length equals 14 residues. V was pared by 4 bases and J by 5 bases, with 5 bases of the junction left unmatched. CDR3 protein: CASSFHRGQTEAFF. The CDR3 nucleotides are TGTGCCAGCAGTTTCCACAGGGGGCAAACTGAAGCTTTCTTT.